These T cell receptor beta chains were read from a single sample in a study of T cells after yellow fever vaccination. TCRdb recomputed calls from the 5' RACE reads with MiXCR, one row per CDR3 protein. Of more than 300,000 distinct CDR3 sequences listed, 6.8% are singletons. The specimen comprised PBMCs, sampled more than 35 days after the first yellow fever vaccination. The receptor set was obtained from a young man who received the YFV17D yellow fever vaccine. Each CDR3 is given with its conserved first and last residue. The D gene is left open where the match is weak. Only some rows state a clone size, as once, few, many or a class for expanded clones.

j_call d_call v_call clone_size cdr3_nt cdr3_aa
TRBJ2-3 . TRBV15 few TGTGCCACCAGCAGAGGGATAGATACGCAGTATTTT CATSRGIDTQYF
TRBJ2-7 . TRBV11-2 few TGTGCCAGCAGCTTAGATAAGTCCGAGCAGTACTTC CASSLDKSEQYF
TRBJ1-4 . TRBV30 . TGTGCCTGGGGGAGACACCAAGGGCGTGAAAAACTGTTTTTT CAWGRHQGREKLFF
TRBJ1-4 . TRBV5-5 few TGTGCCAGCAGTTTGTTGGGGAAGACTAATGAAAAACTGTTTTTT CASSLLGKTNEKLFF
TRBJ1-4 . TRBV19 few TGTGCCAGTAGTGGAACAGGCGCGGGGAGCGAAAAACTGTTTTTT CASSGTGAGSEKLFF
TRBJ2-3 TRBD2 TRBV5-1 few TGCGCCAGCAAGTCGAGCGGGGGGTCAGATACGCAGTATTTT CASKSSGGSDTQYF
TRBJ2-1 TRBD1 TRBV20-1 many TGCAGTGCTAGAGACCGGCGACAGGGGATGAGGAATGAGCAGTTCTTC CSARDRRQGMRNEQFF
TRBJ1-2 . TRBV5-6 many TGTGCCAGCAGCTTGGAACAGGGAACGGGGTATGGCTACACCTTC CASSLEQGTGYGYTF
TRBJ2-3 . TRBV20-1 many TGCAGTGCCCGCAGGACAGATACGCAGTATTTT CSARRTDTQYF
TRBJ1-1 TRBD1 TRBV12-3/TRBV12-4 few TGTGCCAGCAGTTTACAGGGGGGGCGTACTGAAGCTTTCTTT CASSLQGGRTEAFF